Detailed here is one T cell receptor beta chain. The data were taken from a study of blood T cell repertoires in COVID-19. The CDR3 has 13 amino acids. V was pared by 6 bases and J by 5 bases, with 6 bases of the junction left unmatched. Profiling relied on immunoSEQ multiplex PCR, and the TCRdb table lists in-frame clones only, not all of them. The sample yields 130,000 or so clones, approximately 80% seen once. The rearrangement joins TRBV12-3 or TRBV12-4 to TRBJ1-1, with 7 positions matching TRBD1. The TCR sequence derives from a woman aged 60-75 years with acute or convalescent COVID-19. Input material: peripheral blood. The DNA for the CDR3 is TGTGCCAGCAGGGTACAGGGGAGGACTGAAGCTTTCTTT. Translating gives CASRVQGRTEAFF.